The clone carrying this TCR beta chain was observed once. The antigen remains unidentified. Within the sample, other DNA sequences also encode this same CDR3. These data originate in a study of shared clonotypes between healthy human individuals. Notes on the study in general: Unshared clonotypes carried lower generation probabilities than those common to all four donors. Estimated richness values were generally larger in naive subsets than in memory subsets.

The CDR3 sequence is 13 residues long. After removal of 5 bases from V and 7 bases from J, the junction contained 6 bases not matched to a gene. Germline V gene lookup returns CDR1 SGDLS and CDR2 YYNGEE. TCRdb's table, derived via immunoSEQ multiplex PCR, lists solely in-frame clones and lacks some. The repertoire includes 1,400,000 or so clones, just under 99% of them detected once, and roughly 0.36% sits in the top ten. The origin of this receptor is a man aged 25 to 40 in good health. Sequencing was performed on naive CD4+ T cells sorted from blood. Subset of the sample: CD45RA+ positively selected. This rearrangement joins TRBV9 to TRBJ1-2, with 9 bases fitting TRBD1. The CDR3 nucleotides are TGTGCCAGCAGTCCGGGACAGGGTTTTGGCTACACCTTC. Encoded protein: CASSPGQGFGYTF. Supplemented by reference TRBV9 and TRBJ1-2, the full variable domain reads DSGVTQTPKHLITATGQRVTLRCSPRSGDLSVYWYQQSLDQGLQFLIQYYNGEERAKGNILERFSAQQFPDLHSELNLSSLELGDSALYFCASSPGQGFGYTFGSGTRLTVV.